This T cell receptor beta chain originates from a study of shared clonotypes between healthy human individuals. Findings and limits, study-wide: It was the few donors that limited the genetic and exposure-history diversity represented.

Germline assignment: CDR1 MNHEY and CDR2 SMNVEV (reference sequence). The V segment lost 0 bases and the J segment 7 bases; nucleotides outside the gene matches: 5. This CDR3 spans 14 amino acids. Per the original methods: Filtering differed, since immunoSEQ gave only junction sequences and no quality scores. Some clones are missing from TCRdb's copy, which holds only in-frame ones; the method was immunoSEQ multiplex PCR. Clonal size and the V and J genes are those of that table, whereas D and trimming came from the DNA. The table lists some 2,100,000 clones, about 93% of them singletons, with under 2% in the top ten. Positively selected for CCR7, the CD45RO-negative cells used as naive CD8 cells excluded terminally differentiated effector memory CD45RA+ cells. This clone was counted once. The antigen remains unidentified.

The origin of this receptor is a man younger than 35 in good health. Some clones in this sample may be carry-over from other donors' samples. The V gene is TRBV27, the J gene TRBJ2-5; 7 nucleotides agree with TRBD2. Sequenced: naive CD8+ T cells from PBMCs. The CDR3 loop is CASSLSIGEGTQYF. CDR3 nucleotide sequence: TGTGCCAGCAGTTTATCGATAGGGGAGGGGACCCAGTACTTC.